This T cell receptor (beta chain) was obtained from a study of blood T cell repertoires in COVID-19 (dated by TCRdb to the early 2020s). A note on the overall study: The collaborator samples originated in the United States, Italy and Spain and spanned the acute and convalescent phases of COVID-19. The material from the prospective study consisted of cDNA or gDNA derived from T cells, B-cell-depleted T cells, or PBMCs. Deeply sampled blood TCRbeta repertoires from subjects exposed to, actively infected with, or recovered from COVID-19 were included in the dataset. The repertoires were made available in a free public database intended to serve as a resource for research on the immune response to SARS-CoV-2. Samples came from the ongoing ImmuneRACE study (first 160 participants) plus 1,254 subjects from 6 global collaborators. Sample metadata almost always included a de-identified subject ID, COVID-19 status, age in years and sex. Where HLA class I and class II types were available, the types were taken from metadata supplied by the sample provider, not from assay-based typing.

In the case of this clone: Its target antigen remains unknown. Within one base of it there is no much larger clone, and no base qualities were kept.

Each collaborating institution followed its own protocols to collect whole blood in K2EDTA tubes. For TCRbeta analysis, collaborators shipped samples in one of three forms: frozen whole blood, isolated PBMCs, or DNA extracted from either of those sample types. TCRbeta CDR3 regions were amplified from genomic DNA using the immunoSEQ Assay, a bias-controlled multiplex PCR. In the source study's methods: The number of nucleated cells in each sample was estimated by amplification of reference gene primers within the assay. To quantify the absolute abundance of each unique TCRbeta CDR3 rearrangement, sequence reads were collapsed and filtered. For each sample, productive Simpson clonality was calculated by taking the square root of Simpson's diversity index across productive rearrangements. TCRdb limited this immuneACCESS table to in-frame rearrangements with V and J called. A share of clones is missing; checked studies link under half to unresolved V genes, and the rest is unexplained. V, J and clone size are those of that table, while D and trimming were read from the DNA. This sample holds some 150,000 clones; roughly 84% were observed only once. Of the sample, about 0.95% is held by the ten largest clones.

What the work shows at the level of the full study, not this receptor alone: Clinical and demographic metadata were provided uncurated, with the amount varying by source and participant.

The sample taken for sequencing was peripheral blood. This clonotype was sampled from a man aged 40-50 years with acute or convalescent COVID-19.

The DNA reads as follows: TGTGCCAGCAGTTACTCGAGCGGGGTTAACTATGGCTACACCTTC. Translated, it reads CASSYSSGVNYGYTF. Recombination connected TRBV6-5 to TRBJ1-2; no D gene is confidently identified. The CDR3, from cysteine to phenylalanine, totals 15 residues. CDR3 DNA is the only sequence kept; it has 45 bases, read in frame from the first base. The germline V gene encodes CDR1 MNHEY and CDR2 SVGAGI. At the junction V is shortened by 0 bases and J by 1 base, with 9 bases in between.